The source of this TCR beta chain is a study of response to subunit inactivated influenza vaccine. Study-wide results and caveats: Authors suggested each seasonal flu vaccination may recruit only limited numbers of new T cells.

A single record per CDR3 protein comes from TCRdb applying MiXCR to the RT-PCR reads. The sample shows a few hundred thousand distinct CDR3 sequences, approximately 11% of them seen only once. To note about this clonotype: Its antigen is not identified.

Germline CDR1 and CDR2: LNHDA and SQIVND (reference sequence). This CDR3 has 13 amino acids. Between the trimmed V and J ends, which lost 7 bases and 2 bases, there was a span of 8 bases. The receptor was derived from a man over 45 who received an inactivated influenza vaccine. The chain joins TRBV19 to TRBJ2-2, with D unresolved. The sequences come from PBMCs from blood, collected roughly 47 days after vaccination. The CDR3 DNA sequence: TGTGCCAGTACCAGACCCAACACCGGGGAGCTGTTTTTT. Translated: CASTRPNTGELFF.